This TCR beta chain was found in a study of cytomegalovirus exposure and HLA in healthy donors. Study overall: Early release data held 75 million to 100 million unique TCRs from HLA-typed donors.

13 Jbeta primers and 60 Vbeta primers were used for the PCR. Clones were read by immunoSEQ multiplex PCR, and TCRdb kept only the in-frame ones, dropping some. The data contain more than 75,000 clones, about 87% of them singletons. Notes on this clone: Its antigen is not identified.

The CDR3 spans 13 residues. Trimming pared 10 bases from V and 1 base from J, leaving 13 bases between. Germline assignment: CDR1 SNHLY and CDR2 FYNNEI. Findings and limits, study-wide: Immune exposure was documented only through CMV serostatus. V segments that were indistinguishable, TRBV6-2 and TRBV6-3 among them, were omitted from analysis. Later, an analysis found that common viral pathogens appeared to be linked with several of the most significant clusters.

The chain carries TRBV2 and TRBJ1-2; D not resolved. The sequenced material came from PBMCs. The sequence was collected from a man aged 18 to 30 in good health and CMV-seronegative. CDR3 amino acids: CAIAPPVNYGYTF. The CDR3 bases are TGTGCCATCGCCCCCCCGGTTAACTATGGCTACACCTTC.